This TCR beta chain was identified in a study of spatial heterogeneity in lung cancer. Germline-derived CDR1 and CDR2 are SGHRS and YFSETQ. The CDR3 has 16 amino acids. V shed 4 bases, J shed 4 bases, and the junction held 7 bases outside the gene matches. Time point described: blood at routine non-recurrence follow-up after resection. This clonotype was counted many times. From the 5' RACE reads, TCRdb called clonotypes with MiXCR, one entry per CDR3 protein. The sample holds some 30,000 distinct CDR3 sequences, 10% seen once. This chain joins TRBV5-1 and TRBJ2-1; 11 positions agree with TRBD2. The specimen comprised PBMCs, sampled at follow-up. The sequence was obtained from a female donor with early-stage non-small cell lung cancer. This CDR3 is CASSLVTSGEYNEQFF. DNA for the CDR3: TGCGCCAGCAGCCTCGTGACTAGCGGGGAATACAATGAGCAGTTCTTC.